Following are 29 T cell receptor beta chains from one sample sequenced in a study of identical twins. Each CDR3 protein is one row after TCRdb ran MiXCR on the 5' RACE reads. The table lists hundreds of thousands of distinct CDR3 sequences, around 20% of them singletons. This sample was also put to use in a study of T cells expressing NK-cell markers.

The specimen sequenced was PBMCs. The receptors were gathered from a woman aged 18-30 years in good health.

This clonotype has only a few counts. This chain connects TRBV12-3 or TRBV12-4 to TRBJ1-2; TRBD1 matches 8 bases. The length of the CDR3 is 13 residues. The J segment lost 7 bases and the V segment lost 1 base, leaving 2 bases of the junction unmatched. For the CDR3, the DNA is TGTGCCAGCAGTTTAGGGACAGGGCCTGGCTACACCTTC. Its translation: CASSLGTGPGYTF.

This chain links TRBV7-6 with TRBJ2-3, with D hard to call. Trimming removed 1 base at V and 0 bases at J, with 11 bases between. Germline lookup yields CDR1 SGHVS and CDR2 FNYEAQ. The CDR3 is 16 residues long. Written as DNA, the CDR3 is TGTGCCAGCAGCTTAGAATGGCGGTTTAGCACAGATACGCAGTATTTT. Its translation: CASSLEWRFSTDTQYF.

The CDR3: CASSEGRWDEQYF. The CDR3 region has the DNA TGTGCCAGCAGTGAAGGCAGGTGGGACGAGCAGTACTTC. The gene calls are TRBV2 and TRBJ2-7; D not certain. CDR1 and CDR2 (germline): SNHLY, FYNNEI. V lost 1 base and J 5 bases, leaving 9 bases between the germline ends. CDR3 size: 13 residues.

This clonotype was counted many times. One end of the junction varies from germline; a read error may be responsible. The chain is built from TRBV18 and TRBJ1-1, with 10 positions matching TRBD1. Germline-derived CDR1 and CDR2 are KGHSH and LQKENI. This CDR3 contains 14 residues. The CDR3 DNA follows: TGCGCCAGCAGCCCCCGGACAGGGGGCACTGAAGCTTTCTTT. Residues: CASSPRTGGTEAFF.

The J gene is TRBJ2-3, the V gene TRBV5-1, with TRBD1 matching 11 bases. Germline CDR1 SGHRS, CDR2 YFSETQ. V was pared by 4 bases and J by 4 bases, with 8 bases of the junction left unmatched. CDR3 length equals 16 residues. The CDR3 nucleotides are TGCGCCAGCAGCCGCAATCCGGGACAGGGGGCAGATACGCAGTATTTT. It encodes CASSRNPGQGADTQYF.

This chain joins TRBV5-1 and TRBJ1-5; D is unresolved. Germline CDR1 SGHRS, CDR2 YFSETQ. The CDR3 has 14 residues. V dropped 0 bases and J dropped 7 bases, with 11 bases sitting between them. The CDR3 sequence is CASSLGVPGQPQHF. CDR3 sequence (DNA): TGCGCCAGCAGCTTGGGAGTCCCAGGCCAGCCCCAGCATTTT.

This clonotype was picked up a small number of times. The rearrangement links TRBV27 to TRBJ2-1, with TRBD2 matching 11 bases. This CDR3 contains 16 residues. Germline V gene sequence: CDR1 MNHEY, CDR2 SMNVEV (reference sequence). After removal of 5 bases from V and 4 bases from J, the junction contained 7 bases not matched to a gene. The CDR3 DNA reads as TGTGCCAGCAGTATTTCGACTAGCGGGATTTACAATGAGCAGTTCTTC. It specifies CASSISTSGIYNEQFF.

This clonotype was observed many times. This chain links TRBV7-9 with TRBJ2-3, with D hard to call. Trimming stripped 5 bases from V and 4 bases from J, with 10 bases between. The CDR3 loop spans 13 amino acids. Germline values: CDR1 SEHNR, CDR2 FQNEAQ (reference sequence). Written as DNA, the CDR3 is TGTGCCAGCAGCCCTAAATGGGCAGATACGCAGTATTTT. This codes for CASSPKWADTQYF.

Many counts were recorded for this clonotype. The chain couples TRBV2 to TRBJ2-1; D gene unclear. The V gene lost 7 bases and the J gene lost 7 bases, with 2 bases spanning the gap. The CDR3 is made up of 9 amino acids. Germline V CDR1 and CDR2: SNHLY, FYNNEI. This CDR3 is CASKNEQFF. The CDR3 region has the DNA TGTGCCAGCAAAAATGAGCAGTTCTTC.

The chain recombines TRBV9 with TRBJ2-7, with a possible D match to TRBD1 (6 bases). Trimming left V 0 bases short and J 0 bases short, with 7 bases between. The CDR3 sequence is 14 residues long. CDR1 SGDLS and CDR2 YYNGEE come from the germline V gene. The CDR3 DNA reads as TGTGCCAGCAGCGTAGGGGACAACTCCTACGAGCAGTACTTC. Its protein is CASSVGDNSYEQYF.

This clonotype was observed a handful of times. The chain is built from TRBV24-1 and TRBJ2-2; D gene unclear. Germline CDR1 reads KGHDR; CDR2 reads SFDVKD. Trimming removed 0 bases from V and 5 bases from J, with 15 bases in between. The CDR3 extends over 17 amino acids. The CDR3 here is CATSDLPVRRVTGELFF. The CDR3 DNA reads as TGTGCCACCAGTGATTTGCCGGTTCGTAGGGTGACCGGGGAGCTGTTTTTT.

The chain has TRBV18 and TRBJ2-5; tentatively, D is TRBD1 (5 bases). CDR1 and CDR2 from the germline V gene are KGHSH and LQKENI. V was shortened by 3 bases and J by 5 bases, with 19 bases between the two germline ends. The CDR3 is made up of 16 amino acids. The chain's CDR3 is CASSPRRDGKGETQYF. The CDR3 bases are TGTGCCAGCTCACCTAGGAGAGACGGCAAGGGGGAGACCCAGTACTTC.

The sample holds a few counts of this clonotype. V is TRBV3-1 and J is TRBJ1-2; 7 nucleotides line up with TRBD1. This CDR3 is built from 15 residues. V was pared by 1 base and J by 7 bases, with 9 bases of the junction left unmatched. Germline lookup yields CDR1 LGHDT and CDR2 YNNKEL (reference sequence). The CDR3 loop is CASSQVSGTVGGYTF. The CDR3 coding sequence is TGTGCCAGCAGCCAAGTGTCAGGGACAGTCGGTGGCTACACCTTC. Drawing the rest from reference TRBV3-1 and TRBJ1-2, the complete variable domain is DTAVSQTPKYLVTQMGNDKSIKCEQNLGHDTMYWYKQDSKKFLKIMFSYNNKELIINETVPNRFSPKSPDKAHLNLHINSLELGDSAVYFCASSQVSGTVGGYTFGSGTRLTVV.

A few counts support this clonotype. DNA for the CDR3: TGTGCCAGCAGGAGAGCTTGGGAGGCCTCGACAGATACGCAGTATTTT. Translated: CASRRAWEASTDTQYF. The chain carries TRBV7-8 and TRBJ2-3; D is perhaps TRBD2 (6 bases). Germline V gene data show CDR1 as SGHVS and CDR2 as FQNEAQ. Trimming took 6 bases from V and 3 from J, leaving 19 bases between them. This CDR3 is built from 16 residues.

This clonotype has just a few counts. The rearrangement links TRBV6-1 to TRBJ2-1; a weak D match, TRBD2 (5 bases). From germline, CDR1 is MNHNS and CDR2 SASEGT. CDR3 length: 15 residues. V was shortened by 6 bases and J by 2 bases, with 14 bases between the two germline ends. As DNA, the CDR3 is TGTGCCAGCAGCTTTAGCGTGTTACCCTACAATGAGCAGTTCTTC. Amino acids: CASSFSVLPYNEQFF.

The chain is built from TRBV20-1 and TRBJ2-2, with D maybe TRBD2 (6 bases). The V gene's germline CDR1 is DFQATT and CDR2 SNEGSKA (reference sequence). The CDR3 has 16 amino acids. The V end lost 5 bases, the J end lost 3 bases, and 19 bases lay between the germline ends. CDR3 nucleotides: TGCAGTGCTCCGGTACTGGCGGGACGGTACACCGGGGAGCTGTTTTTT. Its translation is CSAPVLAGRYTGELFF.

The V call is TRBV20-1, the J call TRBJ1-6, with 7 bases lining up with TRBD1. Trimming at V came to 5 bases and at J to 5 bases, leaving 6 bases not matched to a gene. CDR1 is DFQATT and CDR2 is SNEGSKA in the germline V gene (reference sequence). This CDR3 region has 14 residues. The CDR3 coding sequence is TGCAGTGCTGCGGCAGGGACAGATAATTCACCCCTCCACTTT. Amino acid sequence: CSAAAGTDNSPLHF.

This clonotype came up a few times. The CDR3 sequence is CASSPGTVATEAFF. CDR3 sequence (DNA): TGTGCCAGCAGCCCGGGTACAGTGGCCACTGAAGCTTTCTTT. The chain couples TRBV7-9 to TRBJ1-1; no clear D gene. Germline loops: CDR1 SEHNR, CDR2 FQNEAQ (reference sequence). V shed 5 bases and J shed 4 bases, with 14 bases lying between them. The CDR3 consists of 14 residues.

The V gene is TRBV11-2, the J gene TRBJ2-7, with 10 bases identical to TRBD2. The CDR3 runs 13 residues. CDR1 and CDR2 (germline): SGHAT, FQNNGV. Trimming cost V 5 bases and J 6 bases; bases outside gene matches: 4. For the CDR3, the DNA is TGTGCCAGCAGCACACGGACTAGCGGCGAGCAGTACTTC. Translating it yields CASSTRTSGEQYF. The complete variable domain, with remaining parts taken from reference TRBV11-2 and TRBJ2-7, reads EAGVAQSPRYKIIEKRQSVAFWCNPISGHATLYWYQQILGQGPKLLIQFQNNGVVDDSQLPKDRFSAERLKGVDSTLKIQPAKLEDSAVYLCASSTRTSGEQYFGPGTRLTVT.

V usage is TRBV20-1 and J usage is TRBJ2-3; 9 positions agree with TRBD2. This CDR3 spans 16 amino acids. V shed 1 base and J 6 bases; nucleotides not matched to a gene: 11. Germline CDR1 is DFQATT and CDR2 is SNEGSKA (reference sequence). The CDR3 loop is CSARVPLAGSPDTQYF. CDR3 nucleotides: TGCAGTGCTAGAGTCCCTCTAGCGGGGTCCCCCGATACGCAGTATTTT.

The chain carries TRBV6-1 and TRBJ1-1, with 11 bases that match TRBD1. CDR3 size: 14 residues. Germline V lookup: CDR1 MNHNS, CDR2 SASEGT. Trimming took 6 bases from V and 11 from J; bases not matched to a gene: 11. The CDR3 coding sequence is TGTGCCAGCAGCCTCCGCCTAGGACAGGGGGCGGCTTTCTTT. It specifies CASSLRLGQGAAFF.

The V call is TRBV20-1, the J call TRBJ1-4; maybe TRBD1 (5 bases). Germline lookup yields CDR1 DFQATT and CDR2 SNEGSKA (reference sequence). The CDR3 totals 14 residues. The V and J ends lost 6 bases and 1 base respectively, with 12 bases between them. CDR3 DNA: TGCAGTGCCCGGGGGAGGGAAACTAATGAAAAACTGTTTTTT. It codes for CSARGRETNEKLFF.

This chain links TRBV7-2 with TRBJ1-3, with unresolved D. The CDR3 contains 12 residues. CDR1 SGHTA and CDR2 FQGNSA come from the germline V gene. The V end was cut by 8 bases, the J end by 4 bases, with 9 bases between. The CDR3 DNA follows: TGTGCCAGCGAGACACTGGGAAACACCATATATTTT. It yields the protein CASETLGNTIYF.

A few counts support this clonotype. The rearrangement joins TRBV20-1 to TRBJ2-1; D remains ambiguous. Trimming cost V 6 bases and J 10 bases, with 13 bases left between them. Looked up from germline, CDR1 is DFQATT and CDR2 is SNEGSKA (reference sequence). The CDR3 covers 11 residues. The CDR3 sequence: CSADSLGEQFF. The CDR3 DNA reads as TGCAGTGCCGACTCCTTAGGGGAGCAGTTCTTC.

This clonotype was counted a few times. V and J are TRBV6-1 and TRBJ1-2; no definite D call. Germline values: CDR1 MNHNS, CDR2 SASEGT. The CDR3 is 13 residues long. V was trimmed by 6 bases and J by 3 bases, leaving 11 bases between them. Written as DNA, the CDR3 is TGTGCCAGCAGAATGACCTTTGACTATGGCTACACCTTC. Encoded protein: CASRMTFDYGYTF.

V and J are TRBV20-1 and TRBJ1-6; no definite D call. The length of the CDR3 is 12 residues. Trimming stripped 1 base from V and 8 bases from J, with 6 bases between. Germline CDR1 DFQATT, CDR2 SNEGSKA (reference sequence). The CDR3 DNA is TGCAGTGCTAGAGTAGCAGATTCACCCCTCCACTTT. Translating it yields CSARVADSPLHF.

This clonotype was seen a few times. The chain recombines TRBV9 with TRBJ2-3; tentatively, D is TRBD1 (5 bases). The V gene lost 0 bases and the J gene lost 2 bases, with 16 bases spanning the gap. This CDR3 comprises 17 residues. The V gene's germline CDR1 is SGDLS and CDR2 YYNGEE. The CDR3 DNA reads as TGTGCCAGCAGCGTAGCCCAGACAGACGACACCACAGATACGCAGTATTTT. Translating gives CASSVAQTDDTTDTQYF.

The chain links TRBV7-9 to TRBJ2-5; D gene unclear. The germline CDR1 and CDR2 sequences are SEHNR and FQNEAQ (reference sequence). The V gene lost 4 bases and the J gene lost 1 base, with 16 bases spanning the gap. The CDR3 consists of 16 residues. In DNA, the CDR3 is TGTGCCAGCAGCTGGCTCGGGCTAGGACCCCAAGAGACCCAGTACTTC. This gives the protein CASSWLGLGPQETQYF. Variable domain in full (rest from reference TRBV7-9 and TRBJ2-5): DTGVSQNPRHKITKRGQNVTFRCDPISEHNRLYWYRQTLGQGPEFLTYFQNEAQLEKSRLLSDRFSAERPKGSFSTLEIQRTEQGDSAMYLCASSWLGLGPQETQYFGPGTRLLVL.

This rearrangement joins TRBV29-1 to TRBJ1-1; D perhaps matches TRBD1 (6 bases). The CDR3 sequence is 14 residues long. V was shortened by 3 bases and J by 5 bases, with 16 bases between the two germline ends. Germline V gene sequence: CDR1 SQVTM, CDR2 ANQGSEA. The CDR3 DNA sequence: TGCAGCGTTGACGTGCAGGGGAAGGGTACTGAAGCTTTCTTT. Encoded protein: CSVDVQGKGTEAFF.